The 5 T cell receptor beta chains below come from one sample, sequenced in a study of circulating tumor DNA in untreated peripheral T-cell lymphoma. Method: immunoSEQ multiplex PCR; TCRdb's copy keeps in-frame clones and lacks some. The table records approximately 8,900 clones, 82% of them present only once. Specimen: tumor tissue. The origin of the receptors is a human donor with peripheral T-cell lymphoma.

The rearrangement uses TRBV30 and TRBJ1-1; D possibly corresponds to TRBD1 (5 bases). The CDR3 covers 16 residues. Trimming cost V 4 bases and J 1 base, with 19 bases left between them. The germline V gene has CDR1 GTSNPN and CDR2 SVGIG (reference sequence). The CDR3 region is CAWTPWGRGGNTEAFF. CDR3 coding DNA: TGTGCCTGGACCCCTTGGGGTCGGGGGGGGAACACTGAAGCTTTCTTT. The variable domain in full, completed from reference TRBV30 and TRBJ1-1, reads SQTIHQWPATLVQPVGSPLSLECTVEGTSNPNLYWYRQAAGRGLQLLFYSVGIGQISSEVPQNLSASRPQDRQFILSSKKLLLSDSGFYLCAWTPWGRGGNTEAFFGQGTRLTVV.

The chain links TRBV6-7 to TRBJ2-5, with 7 positions matching TRBD2. TRBV6-7 is given ORF status, its function remaining uncertain. The CDR3 runs to 14 residues. J gave up 5 bases and V 7 bases, and 10 bases lay outside the gene matches. The CDR3 is CASITGGGGETQYF. In nucleotides, the CDR3 is TGTGCCAGCATCACGGGAGGCGGGGGTGAGACCCAGTACTTC.

The rearrangement joins TRBV19 to TRBJ2-1; TRBD2 aligns across 11 bases. Per the germline V gene, CDR1 is LNHDA and CDR2 is SQIVND (reference sequence). This CDR3 comprises 15 residues. V lost 3 bases to trimming and J lost 9 bases; unmatched junction nucleotides: 7. CDR3 amino acids: CASSMGLAGGTEQFF. The CDR3 DNA reads as TGTGCCAGTAGTATGGGGCTAGCGGGGGGCACTGAGCAGTTCTTC.

This clone has a handful of counts. J is TRBJ2-3 and V is TRBV19; D possibly corresponds to TRBD1 (5 bases). The ends were cut back, 3 bases at V and 5 bases at J, with 12 bases in the middle. CDR3 length equals 14 residues. Germline V CDR1 and CDR2: LNHDA, SQIVND (reference sequence). The CDR3 DNA reads as TGTGCCAGTAGTATGGGGCTAGTTTTAGATACGCAGTATTTT. It is translated as CASSMGLVLDTQYF.

V is TRBV30 and J is TRBJ1-2; the D gene is possibly TRBD1 (6 bases). CDR1 is GTSNPN and CDR2 is SVGIG in the germline V gene (reference sequence). The CDR3 is 13 amino acids. Trimming removed 5 bases at V and 4 bases at J, with 14 bases between. CDR3: CAWVNRVGYGYTF. CDR3 bases: TGTGCCTGGGTAAACAGGGTGGGCTATGGCTACACCTTC.